The present TCR beta chain was sequenced within a study of OX40 agonist ivuxolimab in advanced cancers. Study at large: The dose-escalation cohort had hepatocellular carcinoma, melanoma, renal cell or head and neck cancer.

The method was immunoSEQ multiplex PCR; TCRdb's version includes in-frame clones alone and lacks a portion of them. The table records around 80,000 clones, about 92% of them present only once. V was trimmed by 5 bases and J by 3 bases, leaving 13 bases between them. Germline V CDR1 and CDR2: SGHTA, FQGTGA. This CDR3 region has 14 residues. This sequence was found in an adult with an advanced solid tumor such as melanoma, head and neck, liver or kidney cancer. V and J are TRBV7-3 and TRBJ1-2; D possibly corresponds to TRBD1 (5 bases). The sequences come from CD4+ or CD8+ T cells sorted from blood, collected in a trial of the OX40 agonist ivuxolimab. CDR3 in amino acids: CASSRAGTDYGYTF. The CDR3 DNA is TGTGCCAGCAGCCGGGCCGGGACCGACTATGGCTACACCTTC. Full variable domain (outside the CDR3, taken from reference TRBV7-3 and TRBJ1-2): GAGVSQTPSNKVTEKGKYVELRCDPISGHTALYWYRQSLGQGPEFLIYFQGTGAADDSGLPNDRFFAVRPEGSVSTLKIQRTERGDSAVYLCASSRAGTDYGYTFGSGTRLTVV.